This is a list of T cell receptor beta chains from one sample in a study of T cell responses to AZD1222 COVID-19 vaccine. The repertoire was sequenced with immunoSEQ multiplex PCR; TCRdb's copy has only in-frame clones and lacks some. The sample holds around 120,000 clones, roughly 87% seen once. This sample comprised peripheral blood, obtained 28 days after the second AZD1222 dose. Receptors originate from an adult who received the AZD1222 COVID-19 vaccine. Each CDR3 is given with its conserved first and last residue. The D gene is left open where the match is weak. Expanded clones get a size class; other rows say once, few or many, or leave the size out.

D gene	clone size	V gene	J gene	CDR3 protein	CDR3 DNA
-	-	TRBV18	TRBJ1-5	CASSPYSGPQQPQHF	TGTGCCAGCTCACCGTATTCAGGACCCCAACAGCCCCAGCATTTT
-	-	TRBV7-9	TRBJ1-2	CASSLQNMGYTF	TGTGCCAGCAGCTTACAGAATATGGGCTACACCTTC
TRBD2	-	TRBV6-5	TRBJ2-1	CASSYGSGGKTNEQFF	TGTGCCAGCAGTTACGGAAGCGGGGGAAAAACCAATGAGCAGTTCTTC
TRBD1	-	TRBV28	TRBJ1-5	CASSPTGGTMQPQHF	TGTGCCAGCAGTCCGACAGGGGGCACGATGCAGCCCCAGCATTTT
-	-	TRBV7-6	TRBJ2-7	CASSPLGTRAYEQYF	TGTGCCAGCAGCCCTTTGGGGACAAGAGCCTACGAGCAGTACTTC
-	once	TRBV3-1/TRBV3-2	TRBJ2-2	CASSPPANSIGELFF	TGTGCCAGCAGCCCTCCCGCGAACAGCATCGGGGAGCTGTTTTTT
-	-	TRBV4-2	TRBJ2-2	CASSQADYNTGELFF	TGTGCCAGCAGCCAAGCGGACTACAACACCGGGGAGCTGTTTTTT
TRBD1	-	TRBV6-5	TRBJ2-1	CASRPGTGVYNEQFF	TGTGCCAGCAGACCCGGGACAGGGGTCTACAATGAGCAGTTCTTC
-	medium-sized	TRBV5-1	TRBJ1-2	CASSLGGGSSGYTF	TGCGCCAGCAGCCTGGGCGGGGGTTCTAGCGGCTACACCTTC
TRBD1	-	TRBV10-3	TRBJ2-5	CAISPSAGGEETQYF	TGTGCCATCAGCCCCTCGGCAGGGGGCGAGGAGACCCAGTACTTC
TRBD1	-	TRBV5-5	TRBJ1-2	CASTSLDRGRFYGYTF	TGTGCCAGCACCAGCCTGGACAGGGGGCGATTCTATGGCTACACCTTC
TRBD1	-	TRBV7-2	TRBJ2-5	CASKTGYRGAQETQYF	TGTGCCAGCAAAACGGGGTACAGGGGAGCCCAAGAGACCCAGTACTTC
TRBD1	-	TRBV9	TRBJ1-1	CASSVVPGQGGTEAFF	TGTGCCAGCAGCGTAGTGCCGGGACAGGGGGGAACTGAAGCTTTCTTT
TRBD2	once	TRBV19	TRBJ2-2	CASSHRAGANTGELFF	TGTGCCAGTAGTCACCGAGCGGGGGCGAACACCGGGGAGCTGTTTTTT
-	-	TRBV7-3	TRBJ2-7	CASSFAGAGEQYF	TGTGCCAGCAGCTTCGCGGGGGCCGGCGAGCAGTACTTC
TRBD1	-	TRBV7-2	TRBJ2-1	CASSRGQVEEQFF	TGTGCCAGCAGCCGTGGACAGGTCGAGGAGCAGTTCTTC
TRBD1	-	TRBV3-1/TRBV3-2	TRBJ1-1	CASSQDPRGVGTEAFF	TGTGCCAGCAGCCAAGACCCCAGGGGGGTCGGCACTGAAGCTTTCTTT
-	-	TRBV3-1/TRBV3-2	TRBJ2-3	CASSHQRAQYF	TGTGCCAGCAGCCACCAGAGGGCGCAGTATTTT
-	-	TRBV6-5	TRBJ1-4	CASSDELGKLFF	TGTGCCAGCAGCGACGAATTAGGAAAACTGTTTTTT